Included here is one TCR beta chain sequence, with context. Mismatch with germline at one junction end may stem from a read error. The germline CDR1 and CDR2 sequences are KGHDR and SFDVKD. This CDR3 has 16 residues. This entry is derived from a study of CD8+CD57+ T cells in acquired aplastic anemia. Those patients picked for sequencing had displayed CD8+CD57+ cell expansion on flow cytometry. Every patient was diagnosed with severe acquired aplastic anemia. TCR beta VDJ combinations and CDR3 sequences were profiled from genomic DNA. From the reads, TCRdb called clonotypes with MiXCR, one entry per CDR3 protein. The data show roughly 250,000 distinct CDR3 sequences, with 82% seen just once and approximately 42% held by the top ten.

The sample was sorted CD4+, CD8+, or CD8+CD57+ T cells (not recorded which) from PBMCs. The chain couples TRBV24-1 to TRBJ2-3; TRBD1 agrees at 9 bases. The clonotype originates from a human donor with aplastic anemia. The CDR3 bases are TGTGCCATCAGTGACCGGACAGGGGTGACCACAGATACGCAGTATTTT. Protein: CAISDRTGVTTDTQYF.